The clone carrying this T cell receptor (beta chain) was counted many times. Its antigen is undetermined. This sample was taken from a study of identical twins. Study-level points and caveats: Invariant T cells like MAIT and iNKT could partly confound the zero-insertion analyses. Monozygotic twin pairs showed more out-of-frame TCR alpha sharing than models estimated.

TCRdb redid the calling of the 5' RACE reads with MiXCR, one entry per CDR3 protein. The sample holds 300,000 or so distinct CDR3 sequences; roughly 10% are singletons and the top ten take 7% to 8.5%. V dropped 0 bases and J dropped 8 bases, with 16 bases sitting between them. Per the germline V gene, CDR1 is SEHNR and CDR2 is FQNEAQ (reference sequence). This CDR3 contains 15 residues. The same data also went into a second study, on yellow fever vaccine responses in identical twins.

The receptor was isolated from a woman in her late teens or twenties in good health. The sample consisted of CD8+ T cells sorted from blood. The gene calls are TRBV7-9 and TRBJ1-2, with D perhaps TRBD1 (6 bases). The CDR3 sequence is CASSLAGLTGYGYTF. The CDR3 region has the DNA TGTGCCAGCAGCTTAGCGGGCCTGACAGGATACGGCTACACCTTC. Combining the CDR3 with reference TRBV7-9 and TRBJ1-2 gives the whole variable domain DTGVSQNPRHKITKRGQNVTFRCDPISEHNRLYWYRQTLGQGPEFLTYFQNEAQLEKSRLLSDRFSAERPKGSFSTLEIQRTEQGDSAMYLCASSLAGLTGYGYTFGSGTRLTVV.